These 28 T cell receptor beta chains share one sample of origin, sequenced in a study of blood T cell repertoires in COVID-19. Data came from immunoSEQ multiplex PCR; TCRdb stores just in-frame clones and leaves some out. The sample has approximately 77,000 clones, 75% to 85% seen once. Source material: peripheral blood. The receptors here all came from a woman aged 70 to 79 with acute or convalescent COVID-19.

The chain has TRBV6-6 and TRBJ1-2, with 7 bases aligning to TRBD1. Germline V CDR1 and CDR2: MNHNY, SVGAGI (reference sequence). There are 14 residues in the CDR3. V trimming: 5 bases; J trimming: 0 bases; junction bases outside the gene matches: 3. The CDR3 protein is CASSRDSPNYGYTF. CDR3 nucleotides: TGTGCCAGCAGTCGGGACAGCCCTAACTATGGCTACACCTTC.

The CDR3, as DNA: TGTGCCAGCAGCTCGACAGGGGGCCTTAGGGAGCAGTTCTTC. This gives the protein CASSSTGGLREQFF. The V call is TRBV11-3, the J call TRBJ2-1, with 10 bases matching TRBD1. Germline values: CDR1 SGHNT, CDR2 YENEEA. The CDR3 runs to 14 residues. V trimming: 4 bases; J trimming: 10 bases; junction bases outside the gene matches: 7.

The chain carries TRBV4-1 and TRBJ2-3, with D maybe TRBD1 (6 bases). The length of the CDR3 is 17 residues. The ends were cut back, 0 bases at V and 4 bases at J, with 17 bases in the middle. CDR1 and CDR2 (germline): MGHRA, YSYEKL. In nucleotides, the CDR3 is TGCGCCAGCAGCCAAGAAGGGGGTGGGGTCTCCCCAGATACGCAGTATTTT. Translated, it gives CASSQEGGGVSPDTQYF.

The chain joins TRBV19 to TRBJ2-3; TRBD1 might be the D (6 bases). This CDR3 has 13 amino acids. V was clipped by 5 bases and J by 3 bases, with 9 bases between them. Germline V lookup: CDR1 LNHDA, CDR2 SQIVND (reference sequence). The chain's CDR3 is CASSDQGTDTQYF. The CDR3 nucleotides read TGTGCCAGTAGTGACCAGGGGACAGATACGCAGTATTTT.

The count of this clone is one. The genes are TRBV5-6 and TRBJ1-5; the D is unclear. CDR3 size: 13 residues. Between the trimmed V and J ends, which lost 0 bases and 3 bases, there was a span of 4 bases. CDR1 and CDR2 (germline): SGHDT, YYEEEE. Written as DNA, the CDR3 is TGTGCCAGCAGCTTGGGGGCCAATCAGCCCCAGCATTTT. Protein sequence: CASSLGANQPQHF.

The CDR3 sequence is CASSAGQGSYNEQFF. CDR3 bases: TGTGCCAGCAGCGCGGGACAGGGCTCCTACAATGAGCAGTTCTTC. The chain recombines TRBV9 with TRBJ2-1; TRBD1 aligns across 9 bases. Losses at the gene ends were 3 bases for V and 0 bases for J; bases not matched to a gene: 1. The germline gives CDR1 SGDLS, CDR2 YYNGEE. This CDR3 region has 15 residues.

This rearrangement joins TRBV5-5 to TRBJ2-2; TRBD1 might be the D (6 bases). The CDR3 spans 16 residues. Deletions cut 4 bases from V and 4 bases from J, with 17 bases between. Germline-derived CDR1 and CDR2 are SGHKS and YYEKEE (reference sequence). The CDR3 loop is CASSANIAGVTGELFF. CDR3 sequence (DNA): TGTGCCAGCAGCGCGAATATCGCAGGGGTCACCGGGGAGCTGTTTTTT.

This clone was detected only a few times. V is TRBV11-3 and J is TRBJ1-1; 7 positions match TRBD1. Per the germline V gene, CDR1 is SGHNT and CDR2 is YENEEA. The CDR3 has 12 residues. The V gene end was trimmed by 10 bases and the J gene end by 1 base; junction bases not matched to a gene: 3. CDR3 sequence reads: CATGTANTEAFF. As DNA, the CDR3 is TGTGCCACCGGGACAGCGAACACTGAAGCTTTCTTT.

Written as DNA, the CDR3 is TGTGCCAGCTTAGGAGCTCTAGGGGCTTACAATGAGCAGTTCTTC. Translation gives CASLGALGAYNEQFF. The V call is TRBV6-6, the J call TRBJ2-1, with D maybe TRBD1 (5 bases). Germline loops: CDR1 MNHNY, CDR2 SVGAGI (reference sequence). The length of the CDR3 is 15 residues. V gave up 8 bases and J gave up 4 bases, with 18 bases separating them.

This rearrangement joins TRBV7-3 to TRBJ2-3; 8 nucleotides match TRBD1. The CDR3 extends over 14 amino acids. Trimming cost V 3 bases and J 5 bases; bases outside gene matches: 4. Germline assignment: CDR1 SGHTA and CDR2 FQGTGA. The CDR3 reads CASSLSQGGDTQYF. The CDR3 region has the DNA TGTGCCAGCAGCTTGTCACAGGGGGGAGATACGCAGTATTTT.

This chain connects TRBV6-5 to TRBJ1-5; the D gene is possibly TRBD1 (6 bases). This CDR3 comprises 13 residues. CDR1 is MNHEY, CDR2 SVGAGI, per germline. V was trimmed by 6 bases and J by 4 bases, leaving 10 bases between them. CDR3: CASSQRGNQPQHF. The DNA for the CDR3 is TGTGCCAGCAGCCAGAGGGGGAATCAGCCCCAGCATTTT.

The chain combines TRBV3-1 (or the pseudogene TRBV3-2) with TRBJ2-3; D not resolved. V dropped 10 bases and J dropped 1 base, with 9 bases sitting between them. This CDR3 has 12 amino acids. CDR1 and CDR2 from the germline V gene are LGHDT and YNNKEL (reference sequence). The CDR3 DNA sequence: TGTGCCACTGCGCACTGCACAGATACGCAGTATTTT. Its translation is CATAHCTDTQYF.

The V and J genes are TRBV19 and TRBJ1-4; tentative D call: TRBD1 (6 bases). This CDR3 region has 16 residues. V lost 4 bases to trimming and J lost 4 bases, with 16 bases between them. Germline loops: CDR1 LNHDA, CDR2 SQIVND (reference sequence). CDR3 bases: TGTGCCAGTAGTACAATCCTGACAGGCATTAATGAAAAACTGTTTTTT. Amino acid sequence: CASSTILTGINEKLFF.

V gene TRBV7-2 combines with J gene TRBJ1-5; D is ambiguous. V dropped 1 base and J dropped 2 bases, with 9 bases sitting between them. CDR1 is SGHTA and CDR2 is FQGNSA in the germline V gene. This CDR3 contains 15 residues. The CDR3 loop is CASSLGASGNQPQHF. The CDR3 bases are TGTGCCAGCAGCTTAGGGGCCTCGGGCAATCAGCCCCAGCATTTT.

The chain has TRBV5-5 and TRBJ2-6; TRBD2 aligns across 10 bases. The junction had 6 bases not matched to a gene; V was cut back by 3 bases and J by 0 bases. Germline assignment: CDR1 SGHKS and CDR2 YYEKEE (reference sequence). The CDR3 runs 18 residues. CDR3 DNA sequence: TGTGCCAGCAGCTCCGTAGCGGGGGGCAGCTCTGGGGCCAACGTCCTGACTTTC. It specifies CASSSVAGGSSGANVLTF.

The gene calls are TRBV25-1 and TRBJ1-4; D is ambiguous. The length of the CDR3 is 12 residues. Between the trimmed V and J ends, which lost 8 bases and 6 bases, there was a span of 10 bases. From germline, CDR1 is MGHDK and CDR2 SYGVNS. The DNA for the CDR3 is TGTGCCAGCGGACGGGATCATGAAAAACTGTTTTTT. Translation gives CASGRDHEKLFF. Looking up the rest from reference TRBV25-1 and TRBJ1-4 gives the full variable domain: EADIYQTPRYLVIGTGKKITLECSQTMGHDKMYWYQQDPGMELHLIHYSYGVNSTEKGDLSSESTVSRIRTEHFPLTLESARPSHTSQYLCASGRDHEKLFFGSGTQLSVL.

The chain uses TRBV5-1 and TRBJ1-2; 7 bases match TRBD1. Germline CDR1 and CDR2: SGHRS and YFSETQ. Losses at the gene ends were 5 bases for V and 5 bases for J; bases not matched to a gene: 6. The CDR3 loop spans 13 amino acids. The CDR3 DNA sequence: TGCGCCAGCAGGCGGGACAGTGAGTATGGCTACACCTTC. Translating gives CASRRDSEYGYTF.

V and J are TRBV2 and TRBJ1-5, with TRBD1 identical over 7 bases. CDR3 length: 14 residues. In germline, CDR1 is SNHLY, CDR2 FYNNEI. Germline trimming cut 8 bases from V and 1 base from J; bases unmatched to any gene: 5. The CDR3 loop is CASLGTESNQPQHF. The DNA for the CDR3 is TGTGCCAGCCTGGGGACAGAGAGCAATCAGCCCCAGCATTTT.

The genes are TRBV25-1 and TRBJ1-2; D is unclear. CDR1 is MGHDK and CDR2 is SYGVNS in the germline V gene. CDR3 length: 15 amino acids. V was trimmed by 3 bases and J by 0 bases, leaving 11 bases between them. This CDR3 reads CASSEAGGPNYGYTF. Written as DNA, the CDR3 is TGTGCCAGCAGTGAGGCGGGAGGACCTAACTATGGCTACACCTTC.

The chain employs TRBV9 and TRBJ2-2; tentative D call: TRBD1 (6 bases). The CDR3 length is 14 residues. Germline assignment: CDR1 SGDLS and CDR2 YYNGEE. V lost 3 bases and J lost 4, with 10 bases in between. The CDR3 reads CASSARQATGELFF. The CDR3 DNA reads TGTGCCAGCAGCGCCCGACAGGCCACCGGGGAGCTGTTTTTT.

Here the CDR3 reads CASSLMSNTIYF. CDR3 nucleotides: TGTGCCAGCAGCTTAATGTCGAACACCATATATTTT. The genes are TRBV7-3 and TRBJ1-3; D gene ambiguous. V lost 1 base and J 7 bases, leaving 5 bases between the germline ends. The CDR3 has 12 residues. Germline-derived CDR1 and CDR2 are SGHTA and FQGTGA.

For the CDR3, the DNA is TGTGCCAGCTTACAAGACAAGGGGCCTAACACTGAAGCTTTCTTT. Translating it yields CASLQDKGPNTEAFF. The genes are TRBV18 and TRBJ1-1; a weak D match, TRBD1 (5 bases). Germline V CDR1 and CDR2: KGHSH, LQKENI. Trimming pared 7 bases from V and 2 bases from J, leaving 17 bases between. The CDR3 length is 15 residues.

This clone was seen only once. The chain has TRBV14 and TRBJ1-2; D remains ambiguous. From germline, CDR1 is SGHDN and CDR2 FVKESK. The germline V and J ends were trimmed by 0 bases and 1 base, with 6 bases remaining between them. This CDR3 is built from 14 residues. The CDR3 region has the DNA TGTGCCAGCAGCCAAGAGTCCCTTAACTATGGCTACACCTTC. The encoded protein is CASSQESLNYGYTF.

The CDR3 nucleotides read TGTGCCAGCAGCCGAAGACCGACTAGCGGGGTTTTCATCAACACCGGGGAGCTGTTTTTT. Amino acids: CASSRRPTSGVFINTGELFF. This sequence joins TRBV3-1 (or the pseudogene TRBV3-2) and TRBJ2-2; 11 bases fit TRBD2. This CDR3 is built from 20 residues. The V segment lost 4 bases and the J segment 2 bases; nucleotides outside the gene matches: 15. The germline CDR1 and CDR2 sequences are LGHDT and YNNKEL (reference sequence).

The CDR3 DNA follows: TGTGCCAGCAGCCTAAGGGGACAGGGGAACTATGGCTACACCTTC. Translating it yields CASSLRGQGNYGYTF. The chain recombines TRBV7-9 with TRBJ1-2, with 10 bases fitting TRBD1. Trimming at V came to 5 bases and at J to 2 bases, leaving 5 bases not matched to a gene. The CDR3 loop spans 15 amino acids. Germline V CDR1 and CDR2: SEHNR, FQNEAQ (reference sequence).

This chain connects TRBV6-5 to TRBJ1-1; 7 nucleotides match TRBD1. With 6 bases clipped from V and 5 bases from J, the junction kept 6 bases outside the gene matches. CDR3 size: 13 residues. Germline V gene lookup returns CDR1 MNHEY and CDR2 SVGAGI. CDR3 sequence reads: CASRMTGSTEAFF. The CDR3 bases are TGTGCCAGCAGGATGACAGGGTCTACTGAAGCTTTCTTT.

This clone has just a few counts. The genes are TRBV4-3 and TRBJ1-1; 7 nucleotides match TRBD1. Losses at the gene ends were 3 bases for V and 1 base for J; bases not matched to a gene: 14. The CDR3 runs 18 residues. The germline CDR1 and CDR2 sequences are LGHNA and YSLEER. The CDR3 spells CASSHTLQTGNRNTEAFF. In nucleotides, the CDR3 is TGCGCCAGCAGCCATACCCTTCAGACAGGGAATAGGAACACTGAAGCTTTCTTT.

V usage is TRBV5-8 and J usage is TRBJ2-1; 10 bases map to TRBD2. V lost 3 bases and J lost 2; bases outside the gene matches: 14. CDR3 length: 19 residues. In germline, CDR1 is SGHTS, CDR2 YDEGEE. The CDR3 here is CASSSGGGPLAGPYNEQFF. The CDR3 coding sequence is TGTGCCAGCAGCTCCGGTGGGGGCCCACTAGCGGGACCCTACAATGAGCAGTTCTTC.